A single sample gave rise to the 7 T cell receptor beta chains below, sequenced in a study of blood T cell repertoires in COVID-19. Using immunoSEQ multiplex PCR, the repertoire was profiled, and TCRdb retains in-frame clones only, with some absent. The repertoire holds 250,000 or so clones, with 84% as singletons. Input material: peripheral blood. All receptors come from a woman aged 40 to 55 who had recovered from COVID-19.

The chain employs TRBV4-1 and TRBJ2-5; TRBD2 matches at 7 bases. V lost 1 base to trimming and J lost 6 bases; unmatched junction nucleotides: 8. There are 15 residues in the CDR3. Germline CDR1 reads MGHRA; CDR2 reads YSYEKL. The chain's CDR3 is CASSQGVAGGKTQYF. The CDR3 DNA sequence: TGCGCCAGCAGCCAAGGGGTAGCCGGGGGGAAGACCCAGTACTTC.

This clone occurred once. The chain recombines TRBV27 with TRBJ2-1, with D hard to call. Germline V gene sequence: CDR1 MNHEY, CDR2 SMNVEV (reference sequence). The CDR3 extends over 16 amino acids. The V and J ends lost 5 bases and 4 bases respectively, with 18 bases between them. As DNA, the CDR3 is TGTGCCAGCAGTCTAAAGACATACCCCCCGTACAATGAGCAGTTCTTC. Protein product: CASSLKTYPPYNEQFF.

The CDR3 region is CASSVEAGGDYGYTF. The DNA of the CDR3 is TGTGCCAGCAGCGTAGAGGCAGGGGGCGACTATGGCTACACCTTC. This chain connects TRBV9 to TRBJ1-2; 8 nucleotides align to TRBD1. With 0 bases clipped from V and 3 bases from J, the junction kept 4 bases outside the gene matches. Germline loops: CDR1 SGDLS, CDR2 YYNGEE. This CDR3 has 15 residues.

The chain carries TRBV6-5 and TRBJ1-3; D is undetermined. The CDR3 spans 16 residues. V gave up 1 base and J gave up 0 bases, with 10 bases separating them. Germline lookup yields CDR1 MNHEY and CDR2 SVGAGI. The CDR3 here is CASSYFYPPSGNTIYF. The CDR3 DNA is TGTGCCAGCAGTTACTTCTACCCGCCCTCTGGAAACACCATATATTTT.

This chain connects TRBV9 to TRBJ1-6; the D is unclear. The V gene's germline CDR1 is SGDLS and CDR2 YYNGEE. V was trimmed by 2 bases and J by 0 bases, leaving 9 bases between them. This CDR3 is built from 16 residues. The CDR3 protein is CASSVLESSYNSPLHF. For the CDR3, the DNA is TGTGCCAGCAGCGTTCTCGAGAGCTCCTATAATTCACCCCTCCACTTT. The whole variable domain, remainder taken from reference TRBV9 and TRBJ1-6, is DSGVTQTPKHLITATGQRVTLRCSPRSGDLSVYWYQQSLDQGLQFLIQYYNGEERAKGNILERFSAQQFPDLHSELNLSSLELGDSALYFCASSVLESSYNSPLHFGNGTRLTVT.

V and J are TRBV11-3 and TRBJ2-1, with 16 bases fitting TRBD2. The CDR3 spans 16 residues. Germline V lookup: CDR1 SGHNT, CDR2 YENEEA. Trimming at V came to 5 bases and at J to 7 bases, leaving 5 bases not matched to a gene. CDR3 sequence reads: CASSQGLAGGRNEQFF. CDR3 DNA: TGTGCCAGCAGCCAGGGACTAGCGGGGGGGAGAAATGAGCAGTTCTTC.

V and J are TRBV5-1 and TRBJ2-2, with 8 bases identical to TRBD1. Germline lookup yields CDR1 SGHRS and CDR2 YFSETQ. This CDR3 contains 15 residues. The V and J ends lost 5 bases and 5 bases, in that order; junction bases with no gene match: 8. CDR3 DNA sequence: TGCGCCAGCAGTGAGACAGGGGTTGGAACCGGGGAGCTGTTTTTT. Translated, it gives CASSETGVGTGELFF. Based on the CDR3 plus reference TRBV5-1 and TRBJ2-2, the full variable domain is KAGVTQTPRYLIKTRGQQVTLSCSPISGHRSVSWYQQTPGQGLQFLFEYFSETQRNKGNFPGRFSGRQFSNSRSEMNVSTLELGDSALYLCASSETGVGTGELFFGEGSRLTVL.